This entry lists 17 T cell receptor beta chains sequenced from one sample in a study of tumor-infiltrating lymphocytes in oesophageal squamous cell carcinoma. TCRdb reprocessed the PCR reads via MiXCR and lists one record per CDR3 protein. The repertoire consists of more than 10,000 distinct CDR3 sequences, with approximately 47% occurring once and the leading ten covering approximately 13%. Sequencing was done on a sample of normal esophageal tissue next to the tumor. The source of these receptors is a male donor with esophageal squamous cell carcinoma.

This chain joins TRBV6-1 and TRBJ2-7; D unresolved. In germline, CDR1 is MNHNS, CDR2 SASEGT. The CDR3 is made up of 14 amino acids. The V end was cut by 0 bases, the J end by 3 bases, with 9 bases between. The CDR3 protein is CASSEALHLYEQYF. The CDR3 DNA reads as TGTGCCAGCAGTGAAGCGCTTCATCTCTACGAGCAGTACTTC.

The chain joins TRBV6-1 to TRBJ2-6; 7 bases align to TRBD1. The end of the DNA aligns better with TRBJ2-7, so the J call may be wrong. The germline V gene has CDR1 MNHNS and CDR2 SASEGT. The CDR3 sequence is 11 residues long. The CDR3 DNA reads TGTGCCAGCAGTGGGGGACAGGAGCAGTACTTC. Its protein is CASSGGQEQYF.

The genes are TRBV10-1 and TRBJ1-1, with 10 bases identical to TRBD1. CDR1 WNHNN and CDR2 SYGVQD come from the germline V gene (reference sequence). The CDR3 is 15 amino acids. The trim removed 6 bases at V and 1 base at J, leaving 5 bases unmatched. For the CDR3, the DNA is TGCGCCAGCAGGAGGGACAGGGGAAAGAACACTGAAGCTTTCTTT. Translation gives CASRRDRGKNTEAFF.

This clonotype was detected a few times. Since the CDR3 does not end with the conserved phenylalanine or tryptophan, this likely comes from a read error. Because the CDR3's place on the DNA is in doubt, the DNA is left out and the CDR3 is given as listed by TCRdb. V gene TRBV7-6 combines with J gene TRBJ2-7; the table calls TRBD2, which could not be checked here. From its first to its last residue, the CDR3 has 15 amino acids. Germline V gene data show CDR1 as SGHVS and CDR2 as FNYEAQ. The CDR3 is CASSLAGFGGYTFGS.

The chain links TRBV7-6 to TRBJ1-2; possible D gene TRBD1, 5 bases. Germline lookup yields CDR1 SGHVS and CDR2 FNYEAQ. The length of the CDR3 is 12 residues. V lost 5 bases and J lost 2, with 6 bases in between. The CDR3 DNA follows: TGTGCCAGCAGCCGGGACAACTATGGCTACACCTTC. Amino acid sequence: CASSRDNYGYTF.

The chain uses TRBV28 and TRBJ2-7; the match to TRBD2 covers 11 bases. Germline trimming cut 6 bases from V and 6 bases from J; bases unmatched to any gene: 7. Germline-derived CDR1 and CDR2 are MDHEN and SYDVKM. This CDR3 is built from 14 residues. The CDR3 DNA follows: TGTGCCAGCAGGGCCCTAGCGGGAGGAAGCGAGCAGTACTTC. As protein: CASRALAGGSEQYF. Full variable domain (remainder filled in from reference TRBV28 and TRBJ2-7): DVKVTQSSRYLVKRTGEKVFLECVQDMDHENMFWYRQDPGLGLRLIYFSYDVKMKEKGDIPEGYSVSREKKERFSLILESASTNQTSMYLCASRALAGGSEQYFGPGTRLTVT.

V and J are TRBV7-3 and TRBJ1-1; D is possibly TRBD1 (5 bases). CDR3 length: 13 amino acids. Germline V gene sequence: CDR1 SGHTA, CDR2 FQGTGA. V was trimmed by 1 base and J by 3 bases, leaving 6 bases between them. CDR3 nucleotides: TGTGCCAGCAGCTTAAGAGGGGACACTGAAGCTTTCTTT. As protein: CASSLRGDTEAFF.

This clonotype turned up a few times. J is TRBJ2-3 and V is TRBV7-6; the D is unclear. Trimming pared 5 bases from V and 5 bases from J, leaving 11 bases between. Germline values: CDR1 SGHVS, CDR2 FNYEAQ. The CDR3 spans 13 residues. The CDR3 is CASSPGLGDTQYF. The CDR3 nucleotides read TGTGCCAGCAGCCCCGGGCTGGGAGATACGCAGTATTTT.

V and J are TRBV6-8 and TRBJ2-3; D possibly matches TRBD1 or TRBD2 (5 bases each). The CDR3 spans 14 residues. Germline V lookup: CDR1 MNHGY, CDR2 SAAAGT. The germline V and J ends were trimmed by 6 bases and 1 base, with 11 bases remaining between them. The DNA for the CDR3 is TGTGCCAGCAGAGGGGAGTATCGCACAGATACGCAGTATTTT. It yields the protein CASRGEYRTDTQYF.

V usage is TRBV7-9 and J usage is TRBJ2-7; 9 bases agree with TRBD1. The trim removed 5 bases at V and 7 bases at J, leaving 12 bases unmatched. The CDR3 extends over 15 amino acids. The germline V gene encodes CDR1 SEHNR and CDR2 FQNEAQ (reference sequence). Here the CDR3 DNA reads TGTGCCAGCAGCCATCCGGGACAGGGATTGCATGAGCAGTACTTC. This gives the protein CASSHPGQGLHEQYF.

This chain uses TRBV28 with TRBJ2-3; D possibly uses TRBD1 or TRBD2 (7 bases each). Germline loops: CDR1 MDHEN, CDR2 SYDVKM. Trimming took 8 bases from V and 2 from J, leaving 20 bases between them. The CDR3 covers 16 residues. Written as DNA, the CDR3 is TGTGCCAGCCGACCGTGGGAGGGGGCTAACACAGATACGCAGTATTTT. It encodes CASRPWEGANTDTQYF.

This clonotype was counted at least ten times. Since a much larger clone is just one base distant, this may be a read error. The chain is built from TRBV6-1 and TRBJ2-5; D not resolved. The CDR3 totals 13 residues. V was shortened by 5 bases and J by 13 bases, with 20 bases between the two germline ends. CDR1 is MNHNS and CDR2 is SASEGT in the germline V gene. This CDR3 is CASSRLLTELPYF. The CDR3 DNA reads as TGTGCCAGCAGTCGCCTCCTCACTGAATTGCCGTACTTC.

The chain employs TRBV12-3 or TRBV12-4 and TRBJ1-1, with D tentatively TRBD1 (6 bases). Trimming shortened V by 6 bases and J by 3 bases, and 17 bases separated the two germline ends. The CDR3 totals 15 residues. CDR3: CASRNRRRGDTEAFF. The CDR3 bases are TGTGCCAGCAGAAACAGGAGAAGGGGGGACACTGAAGCTTTCTTT.

This chain links TRBV28 with TRBJ2-5; D is possibly TRBD1 or TRBD2 (5 bases each). The DNA end lines up better with TRBJ2-1; the J call may be wrong. Germline V gives CDR1 MDHEN, CDR2 SYDVKM. CDR3 length equals 13 residues. The CDR3 sequence is CASTRDLHNEQFF. The CDR3 region has the DNA TGTGCCAGCACTAGGGACCTCCACAATGAGCAGTTCTTC.

This clonotype has more than one count but fewer than ten. The rearrangement uses TRBV7-2 and TRBJ2-5; tentatively, D is TRBD2 (5 bases). Germline V lookup: CDR1 SGHTA, CDR2 FQGNSA. The CDR3 has 13 amino acids. Between the trimmed V and J ends, which lost 1 base and 5 bases, there was a span of 8 bases. CDR3 loop: CASSLGGLETQYF. The DNA of the CDR3 is TGTGCCAGCAGCTTAGGAGGGTTGGAGACCCAGTACTTC.

This clonotype appeared many times. The chain joins TRBV10-2 to TRBJ1-4; D is unresolved. The CDR3 extends over 13 amino acids. CDR1 and CDR2 from the germline V gene are WSHSY and SAAADI. V shed 4 bases and J shed 6 bases, with 9 bases lying between them. The CDR3 DNA reads as TGCGCCAGCAGTGGAAGTCCGGATGAAAAACTGTTTTTT. Translating it yields CASSGSPDEKLFF.

The chain recombines TRBV24-1 with TRBJ1-4, with D uncertain. The CDR3 is made up of 14 amino acids. V lost 3 bases and J lost 7, with 11 bases in between. CDR1 KGHDR and CDR2 SFDVKD come from the germline V gene. Here the CDR3 reads CATSDTYSGEKLFF. The CDR3 nucleotides read TGTGCCACCAGTGATACCTACAGTGGTGAAAAACTGTTTTTT.